Listed below are T cell receptor beta chains from one sample, sequenced in a study of beta chain features in type 1 diabetes. TCRdb's copy holds only in-frame clones and misses some; the assay was immunoSEQ multiplex PCR. The sample yields some 190,000 clones, almost 8% seen once. Sequencing was performed on central memory CD4+ T cells from blood. The receptor source for this set is a man aged 18 to 29 with type 1 diabetes. Each CDR3 is given with its conserved first and last residue. The D gene is left open where the match is weak. The listing skips clone size in some rows; elsewhere it reads once, few, many or a size class.

d_gene: TRBD2
j_gene: TRBJ2-3
abundance: many
v_gene: TRBV5-1
CDR3aa: CASSLLPGLATDTQYF
CDR3nt: TGCGCCAGCAGCCTCCTGCCGGGACTAGCAACAGATACGCAGTATTTT

d_gene: NA
j_gene: TRBJ1-2
abundance: NA
v_gene: TRBV5-1
CDR3aa: CASSLAGGGYTF
CDR3nt: TGCGCCAGCAGCTTGGCAGGAGGTGGCTACACCTTC

d_gene: NA
j_gene: TRBJ1-2
abundance: NA
v_gene: TRBV6-6
CDR3aa: CASSSTTANYGYTF
CDR3nt: TGTGCCAGCAGTTCGACGACAGCGAACTATGGCTACACCTTC

d_gene: TRBD2
j_gene: TRBJ2-1
abundance: few
v_gene: TRBV5-1
CDR3aa: CASRDGRLSGSESQFF
CDR3nt: TGCGCCAGCAGGGACGGACGGCTCAGCGGGAGCGAATCTCAGTTCTTC

d_gene: TRBD2
j_gene: TRBJ2-5
abundance: few
v_gene: TRBV7-9
CDR3aa: CASSPGLADQETQYF
CDR3nt: TGTGCCAGCAGCCCTGGACTAGCGGACCAAGAGACCCAGTACTTC

d_gene: NA
j_gene: TRBJ2-2
abundance: NA
v_gene: TRBV28
CDR3aa: CATSPGSSTGELFF
CDR3nt: TGTGCCACCTCCCCTGGGAGTAGTACCGGGGAGCTGTTTTTT

d_gene: TRBD2
j_gene: TRBJ2-7
abundance: NA
v_gene: TRBV7-9
CDR3aa: CASSLATSGNIYEQYF
CDR3nt: TGTGCCAGCAGCTTAGCGACTAGCGGGAATATTTACGAGCAGTACTTC

d_gene: TRBD2
j_gene: TRBJ2-1
abundance: NA
v_gene: TRBV9
CDR3aa: CASSDRTSGGAEQFF
CDR3nt: TGTGCCAGCAGCGACCGGACTAGCGGGGGGGCTGAGCAGTTCTTC

d_gene: TRBD1
j_gene: TRBJ2-3
abundance: few
v_gene: TRBV5-1
CDR3aa: CASTGQATDTQYF
CDR3nt: TGCGCCAGCACCGGACAGGCCACAGATACGCAGTATTTT

d_gene: TRBD1
j_gene: TRBJ1-2
abundance: NA
v_gene: TRBV28
CDR3aa: CASSLSPTGGASYTF
CDR3nt: TGTGCCAGCAGTTTATCCCCGACAGGGGGCGCGAGCTACACCTTC

d_gene: NA
j_gene: TRBJ2-1
abundance: NA
v_gene: TRBV9
CDR3aa: CASSVDSGSEQFF
CDR3nt: TGTGCCAGCAGCGTAGACTCCGGGAGTGAGCAGTTCTTC

d_gene: TRBD1
j_gene: TRBJ1-5
abundance: few
v_gene: TRBV28
CDR3aa: CATNRGRDQPQHF
CDR3nt: TGTGCCACGAACAGGGGGCGGGATCAGCCCCAGCATTTT

d_gene: TRBD2
j_gene: TRBJ2-2
abundance: NA
v_gene: TRBV9
CDR3aa: CASSVYAGGANTGELFF
CDR3nt: TGTGCCAGCAGCGTTTATGCGGGGGGAGCGAACACCGGGGAGCTGTTTTTT

d_gene: NA
j_gene: TRBJ1-2
abundance: few
v_gene: TRBV19
CDR3aa: CASSVTGLGGYTF
CDR3nt: TGTGCCAGTAGTGTCACAGGGTTGGGTGGCTACACCTTC

d_gene: NA
j_gene: TRBJ2-7
abundance: few
v_gene: TRBV27
CDR3aa: CASRSSSLYEQYF
CDR3nt: TGTGCCAGCAGGTCTAGCTCCCTCTACGAGCAGTACTTC

d_gene: TRBD1
j_gene: TRBJ1-2
abundance: few
v_gene: TRBV19
CDR3aa: CASSNQGTGYGYTF
CDR3nt: TGTGCCAGTAGTAACCAGGGGACAGGCTATGGCTACACCTTC

d_gene: NA
j_gene: TRBJ2-3
abundance: few
v_gene: TRBV11-3
CDR3aa: CASSLVAVSTDTQYF
CDR3nt: TGTGCCAGCAGCTTAGTAGCGGTTAGCACAGATACGCAGTATTTT

d_gene: NA
j_gene: TRBJ1-6
abundance: few
v_gene: TRBV28
CDR3aa: CASSLFPNSPLHF
CDR3nt: TGTGCCAGCAGTTTATTCCCAAATTCACCCCTCCACTTT

d_gene: NA
j_gene: TRBJ2-3
abundance: few
v_gene: TRBV30
CDR3aa: CAWSRQGTDTQYF
CDR3nt: TGTGCCTGGAGTCGCCAGGGCACAGATACGCAGTATTTT

d_gene: TRBD2
j_gene: TRBJ2-3
abundance: few
v_gene: TRBV9
CDR3aa: CASSVGGGGGGTDTQYF
CDR3nt: TGTGCCAGCAGCGTAGGGGGCGGGGGGGGTGGCACAGATACGCAGTATTTT

d_gene: TRBD2
j_gene: TRBJ2-7
abundance: NA
v_gene: TRBV5-4
CDR3aa: CASSFEAGAAYEQYF
CDR3nt: TGTGCCAGCAGCTTTGAAGCGGGGGCGGCCTACGAGCAGTACTTC

d_gene: NA
j_gene: TRBJ2-3
abundance: few
v_gene: TRBV7-8
CDR3aa: CASTAYTDTQYF
CDR3nt: TGTGCCAGCACCGCCTACACAGATACGCAGTATTTT